The T cell receptor (beta chain) described here comes from a study of blood T cell repertoires in COVID-19. This CDR3 spans 14 amino acids. V gave up 8 bases and J gave up 2 bases, with 15 bases separating them. CDR1 is SEHNR, CDR2 FQNEAQ, per germline (reference sequence). The table came from immunoSEQ multiplex PCR; TCRdb's copy has only in-frame clones and leaves some out. The data contain approximately 210,000 clones, around 81% of them singletons. The V gene is TRBV7-9, the J gene TRBJ1-1; D not certain. This TCR was recovered from a man younger than 45 with acute COVID-19. Material: PBMCs or T cells enriched from blood (not recorded which). Here the CDR3 DNA reads TGTGCCAGCTTGGGAGGGAGTTTTAACACTGAAGCTTTCTTT. Translation gives CASLGGSFNTEAFF.